Below are 14 T cell receptor beta chains sequenced from a single sample in a study of PD-1 blockade in mismatch repair-deficient tumors. TCRdb keeps only in-frame clones here, not all; method: immunoSEQ multiplex PCR. The repertoire includes around 52,000 clones, approximately 84% of them detected once, and more than 8% sits in the top ten. Source: peripheral blood, taken about 4.5 months after starting pembrolizumab. The receptors here all came from an adult with mismatch repair-deficient cancer.

The chain employs TRBV28 and TRBJ1-2; 8 positions match TRBD1. This CDR3 comprises 16 residues. In germline, CDR1 is MDHEN, CDR2 SYDVKM. Trimming at V came to 5 bases and at J to 3 bases, leaving 11 bases not matched to a gene. CDR3 nucleotide sequence: TGTGCCAGCAGTCTACAGGGACAGGCGTGGGACTATGGCTACACCTTC. Encoded protein: CASSLQGQAWDYGYTF.

V usage is TRBV5-6 and J usage is TRBJ2-4; the D gene is possibly TRBD2 (5 bases). Germline CDR1 and CDR2: SGHDT and YYEEEE. Trimming removed 1 base from V and 0 bases from J, with 17 bases in between. The CDR3 is 18 amino acids. The CDR3 is CASSLPAFAGLAKNIQYF. The CDR3 DNA sequence: TGTGCCAGCAGCTTGCCGGCGTTCGCAGGACTAGCCAAAAACATTCAGTACTTC.

The rearrangement joins TRBV28 to TRBJ1-2, with D unresolved. Trimming took off 8 bases at V and 4 bases at J, with 14 bases between the two ends. This CDR3 spans 13 amino acids. Germline-derived CDR1 and CDR2 are MDHEN and SYDVKM. The CDR3 reads CASASAPVYGYTF. As DNA, the CDR3 is TGTGCCAGCGCTTCTGCCCCCGTCTATGGCTACACCTTC.

CDR3 nucleotide sequence: TGTGCCAGCAAATTGACTAGCGGGATTTGGTATGAGCAGTTCTTC. It encodes CASKLTSGIWYEQFF. The rearrangement joins TRBV2 to TRBJ2-1, with 11 bases lining up with TRBD2. This CDR3 region has 15 residues. CDR1 is SNHLY, CDR2 FYNNEI, per germline. Trimming took 7 bases from V and 8 from J; bases not matched to a gene: 10.

This clone was found a few times. The chain links TRBV11-2 to TRBJ2-7; D is ambiguous. V was clipped by 3 bases and J by 5 bases, with 8 bases between them. The CDR3 is 12 amino acids. Germline lookup yields CDR1 SGHAT and CDR2 FQNNGV. The DNA of the CDR3 is TGTGCCAGCAGCTTGAGAGGTGACGAGCAGTACTTC. The encoded protein is CASSLRGDEQYF. Full variable domain (remainder filled in from reference TRBV11-2 and TRBJ2-7): EAGVAQSPRYKIIEKRQSVAFWCNPISGHATLYWYQQILGQGPKLLIQFQNNGVVDDSQLPKDRFSAERLKGVDSTLKIQPAKLEDSAVYLCASSLRGDEQYFGPGTRLTVT.

The J gene is TRBJ1-1, the V gene TRBV6-5; D possibly corresponds to TRBD1 (6 bases). CDR3 length equals 16 residues. Germline lookup yields CDR1 MNHEY and CDR2 SVGAGI. Trimming stripped 4 bases from V and 0 bases from J, with 15 bases between. The CDR3, as DNA: TGTGCCAGCAGTTGGGGGGGGCCCTTAATGAACACTGAAGCTTTCTTT. Amino acid sequence: CASSWGGPLMNTEAFF.

The V gene is TRBV7-9, the J gene TRBJ2-7, with D maybe TRBD1 (6 bases). Germline values: CDR1 SEHNR, CDR2 FQNEAQ (reference sequence). CDR3 length equals 17 residues. The ends were cut back, 6 bases at V and 5 bases at J, with 26 bases in the middle. CDR3 sequence: CASSSLRSEYREDEQYF. The CDR3 region has the DNA TGTGCCAGCAGTTCATTGCGTTCAGAATACAGGGAAGACGAGCAGTACTTC.

In DNA, the CDR3 is TGTGCCAGCAGCGTGAGATCAGGGGCGCTGAACACTGAAGCTTTCTTT. Its protein product is CASSVRSGALNTEAFF. The rearrangement uses TRBV9 and TRBJ1-1, with a possible D match to TRBD1 (6 bases). CDR1 is SGDLS, CDR2 YYNGEE, per germline. The CDR3 consists of 16 residues. Trimming stripped 2 bases from V and 0 bases from J, with 14 bases between.

Turning to this clone: One junction end disagrees with the germline gene, perhaps due to a read error. This chain connects TRBV14 to TRBJ2-1; 7 bases match TRBD1. This CDR3 comprises 15 residues. Germline CDR1 is SGHDN and CDR2 is FVKESK. CDR3 in amino acids: CASSQDRVPSNEQFF. CDR3 nucleotide sequence: TGTGCCAGCAGTCAAGACAGGGTACCCTCCAATGAGCAGTTCTTC.

V and J are TRBV11-3 and TRBJ1-1; D unclear. This CDR3 has 13 residues. Germline CDR1 reads SGHNT; CDR2 reads YENEEA. The germline V and J ends were trimmed by 6 bases and 2 bases, with 10 bases remaining between them. The CDR3 protein is CASSATRNTEAFF. In DNA form, the CDR3 reads TGTGCCAGCAGTGCAACTAGAAACACTGAAGCTTTCTTT.

The chain combines TRBV29-1 with TRBJ2-3; TRBD2 aligns across 11 bases. The CDR3 is 17 amino acids. V shed 3 bases, J shed 1 base, and the junction held 9 bases outside the gene matches. Germline values: CDR1 SQVTM, CDR2 ANQGSEA. CDR3 residues: CSVEGGSGRGGTDTQYF. In DNA form, the CDR3 reads TGCAGCGTTGAGGGGGGTAGCGGGAGGGGCGGCACAGATACGCAGTATTTT.

The chain is built from TRBV2 and TRBJ2-7; D gene unclear. The CDR3 loop spans 14 amino acids. Germline CDR1 and CDR2: SNHLY and FYNNEI. V lost 2 bases and J lost 2, with 10 bases in between. The DNA of the CDR3 is TGTGCCAGCAGTGAACCCCGCGGAGCCTACGAGCAGTACTTC. This sequence encodes CASSEPRGAYEQYF.

The V call is TRBV5-4, the J call TRBJ2-2; D possibly corresponds to TRBD2 (6 bases). CDR3 length: 15 residues. Germline CDR1 SGHNT, CDR2 YYREEE (reference sequence). Trimming took off 3 bases at V and 6 bases at J, with 15 bases between the two ends. CDR3 sequence: CASSSGGRRAGELFF. CDR3 sequence (DNA): TGTGCCAGCAGCTCCGGGGGAAGGAGGGCCGGGGAGCTGTTTTTT. Filled out from reference TRBV5-4 and TRBJ2-2, the complete variable domain reads ETGVTQSPTHLIKTRGQQVTLRCSSQSGHNTVSWYQQALGQGPQFIFQYYREEENGRGNFPPRFSGLQFPNYSSELNVNALELDDSALYLCASSSGGRRAGELFFGEGSRLTVL.

The chain links TRBV6-4 to TRBJ2-1, with 8 bases fitting TRBD2. The V and J ends lost 7 bases and 9 bases, in that order; junction bases with no gene match: 11. This CDR3 spans 14 amino acids. Germline V gene lookup returns CDR1 MRHNA and CDR2 SNTAGT. In DNA, the CDR3 is TGTGCCAGCAAACCTTTAAGCGGGAGCGGTGAGCAGTTCTTC. Its protein product is CASKPLSGSGEQFF.